These 23 T cell receptor beta chains originate from one sample sequenced in a study of post-analysis software for immune sequencing data. Findings of the study overall: A handful of TRBV segments were significantly more frequent in patients than in controls. TRBV5-6, TRBV5-1 and TRBV20-1 were among these segments.

These receptors' antigens are unknown. Sequencing libraries made from TCR beta cDNA carried unique molecular identifiers. TCRdb re-called the PCR reads with MiXCR, one entry per CDR3 protein. The table records about 430,000 distinct CDR3 sequences, over 30% of them present only once. Sequenced: blood. The receptors were sampled from a girl aged 2 to 10 with multiple sclerosis.

The chain has TRBV27 and TRBJ2-7; D call uncertain. The CDR3 totals 13 residues. Germline assignment: CDR1 MNHEY and CDR2 SMNVEV (reference sequence). Trimming shortened V by 6 bases and J by 0 bases, and 9 bases separated the two germline ends. The CDR3 nucleotides read TGTGCCAGCAGCCACACGAACTCCTACGAGCAGTACTTC. Protein product: CASSHTNSYEQYF.

This chain uses TRBV10-3 with TRBJ2-5; 11 bases are a match to TRBD2. The J segment lost 2 bases and the V segment lost 5 bases, leaving 13 bases of the junction unmatched. Germline CDR1 reads ENHRY; CDR2 reads SYGVKD. This CDR3 comprises 18 residues. This CDR3 reads CAISPHLLLAGVQETQYF. CDR3 DNA sequence: TGTGCCATCAGTCCCCACTTACTACTAGCGGGGGTACAAGAGACCCAGTACTTC.

V gene TRBV10-3 combines with J gene TRBJ1-1, with unresolved D. CDR1 is ENHRY, CDR2 SYGVKD, per germline. The germline V and J ends were trimmed by 4 bases and 3 bases, with 9 bases remaining between them. The CDR3 sequence is 13 residues long. CDR3 nucleotide sequence: TGTGCCATCAGTGGAAGGGTGGACACTGAAGCTTTCTTT. As protein: CAISGRVDTEAFF.

The chain joins TRBV5-1 to TRBJ2-7, with 7 bases that match TRBD1. The CDR3 runs to 17 residues. V dropped 0 bases and J dropped 6; count of bases not matched to a gene: 15. From germline, CDR1 is SGHRS and CDR2 YFSETQ. This chain's CDR3 is CASSLGYRGVSYGEQYF. Written as DNA, the CDR3 is TGCGCCAGCAGCTTGGGTTACAGGGGAGTGTCCTACGGCGAGCAGTACTTC.

This clonotype was seen many times. The chain joins TRBV5-5 to TRBJ2-7, with no clear D. V was cut by 0 bases and J by 4 bases, with 5 bases left in between. CDR3 length equals 12 residues. CDR1 and CDR2 from the germline V gene are SGHKS and YYEKEE (reference sequence). DNA of the CDR3: TGTGCCAGCAGCTTGGTACCTTACGAGCAGTACTTC. This gives the protein CASSLVPYEQYF.

This clonotype showed up just a few times. The genes are TRBV6-5 and TRBJ1-6; 9 bases are a match to TRBD1. With 5 bases clipped from V and 10 bases from J, the junction kept 6 bases outside the gene matches. In germline, CDR1 is MNHEY, CDR2 SVGAGI. The CDR3 totals 14 residues. CDR3 coding DNA: TGTGCCAGCAGTGGGACAGGGAGGCAGTCACCCCTCCACTTT. Protein: CASSGTGRQSPLHF.

The genes are TRBV7-3 and TRBJ2-1; D unresolved. The CDR3 covers 13 residues. Germline CDR1 reads SGHTA; CDR2 reads FQGTGA. Trimming left V 5 bases short and J 2 bases short, with 7 bases between. CDR3 sequence: CASSPHAYNEQFF. The CDR3 DNA is TGTGCCAGCAGCCCCCACGCCTACAATGAGCAGTTCTTC.

CDR3 nucleotide sequence: TGCGCCAGCAGCTTGGAGCCCGGGGTGAACACTGAAGCTTTCTTT. This translates into CASSLEPGVNTEAFF. V usage is TRBV5-1 and J usage is TRBJ1-1, with no clear D. Germline loops: CDR1 SGHRS, CDR2 YFSETQ. Between the trimmed V and J ends, which lost 0 bases and 0 bases, there was a span of 9 bases. The CDR3 has 15 residues.

In nucleotides, the CDR3 is TGTGCTAGTGGTTTGAACAGCCCCTACGAGCAGTACTTC. Amino acids: CASGLNSPYEQYF. The chain is built from TRBV12-5 and TRBJ2-7; the D is unclear. Trimming removed 2 bases from V and 2 bases from J, with 7 bases in between. The CDR3 consists of 13 residues. Looked up from germline, CDR1 is LGHNT and CDR2 is FRNRAP.

The chain recombines TRBV7-2 with TRBJ1-5; D call uncertain. Germline V gene lookup returns CDR1 SGHTA and CDR2 FQGNSA. This CDR3 spans 13 amino acids. V lost 5 bases and J lost 6, with 11 bases in between. As DNA, the CDR3 is TGTGCCAGCAGCAGTATCATGGGTCAGCCCCAGCATTTT. Protein: CASSSIMGQPQHF. Supplemented by reference TRBV7-2 and TRBJ1-5, the full variable domain reads GAGVSQSPSNKVTEKGKDVELRCDPISGHTALYWYRQSLGQGLEFLIYFQGNSAPDKSGLPSDRFSAERTGGSVSTLTIQRTQQEDSAVYLCASSSIMGQPQHFGDGTRLSIL.

The CDR3, as DNA: TGTGCCACCAGCAGAGATTCCGACAGGGGGAGGTACGATGAGCAGTTCTTC. Translated: CATSRDSDRGRYDEQFF. This chain uses TRBV15 with TRBJ2-1; 9 nucleotides match TRBD1. There are 17 residues in the CDR3. V lost 0 bases to trimming and J lost 8 bases; unmatched junction nucleotides: 11. Per germline, CDR1 LNHNV and CDR2 YYDKDF (reference sequence). The entire variable domain, with the rest obtained from reference TRBV15 and TRBJ2-1, is as follows: DAMVIQNPRYQVTQFGKPVTLSCSQTLNHNVMYWYQQKSSQAPKLLFHYYDKDFNNEADTPDNFQSRRPNTSFCFLDIRSPGLGDTAMYLCATSRDSDRGRYDEQFFGPGTRLTVL.

This clonotype was counted many times. The genes are TRBV6-5 and TRBJ2-7; 7 nucleotides match TRBD1. The CDR3 sequence is 15 residues long. V gave up 0 bases and J gave up 1 base; unmatched junction bases: 3. Germline values: CDR1 MNHEY, CDR2 SVGAGI. The chain's CDR3 is CASSYSGTASYEQYF. Written as DNA, the CDR3 is TGTGCCAGCAGTTACTCCGGGACAGCATCCTACGAGCAGTACTTC.

This clonotype has more than one count but fewer than ten. The CDR3 region is CASSPQSAGGEEQYF. CDR3 sequence (DNA): TGTGCCAGCTCACCGCAATCGGCAGGCGGTGAGGAGCAGTACTTC. The chain links TRBV18 to TRBJ2-5, with unresolved D. Germline V CDR1 and CDR2: KGHSH, LQKENI. V lost 3 bases, J lost 11 bases, and 22 bases lay in between. The CDR3 length is 15 residues.

The rearrangement joins TRBV10-3 to TRBJ2-7; 9 bases fit TRBD1. Germline V lookup: CDR1 ENHRY, CDR2 SYGVKD. Losses at the gene ends were 0 bases for V and 3 bases for J; bases not matched to a gene: 6. This CDR3 has 16 amino acids. The CDR3 protein is CAISESGQGFLYEQYF. CDR3 DNA: TGTGCCATCAGTGAGTCGGGACAGGGCTTCCTCTACGAGCAGTACTTC.

The V call is TRBV2, the J call TRBJ2-1; TRBD2 matches at 11 bases. J gave up 6 bases and V 5 bases, and 6 bases lay outside the gene matches. Germline assignment: CDR1 SNHLY and CDR2 FYNNEI. The CDR3 runs to 15 residues. The CDR3 nucleotides read TGTGCCAGCAGTTTGGATAGCGGGGGGGCCAATGAGCAGTTCTTC. Its translation: CASSLDSGGANEQFF.

This chain uses TRBV20-1 with TRBJ1-2; D is possibly TRBD1 (5 bases). Germline V CDR1 and CDR2: DFQATT, SNEGSKA (reference sequence). The CDR3 has 13 residues. The ends were cut back, 2 bases at V and 7 bases at J, with 14 bases in the middle. The CDR3 region is CSARFVGGTGYTF. The CDR3 DNA reads TGCAGTGCTAGATTTGTGGGGGGGACTGGCTACACCTTC.

This clonotype has just a few counts. The V and J genes are TRBV7-2 and TRBJ2-7, with D hard to call. The DNA matches TRBJ2-5 better at its end, which makes the J call doubtful. The CDR3 covers 14 residues. CDR1 and CDR2 from the germline V gene are SGHTA and FQGNSA. This chain's CDR3 is CASSHRASQETQYF. CDR3 bases: TGTGCCAGCAGCCACCGGGCCTCTCAGGAGACCCAGTACTTC.

J is TRBJ2-7 and V is TRBV28; 11 bases map to TRBD1. Germline CDR1 reads MDHEN; CDR2 reads SYDVKM. The CDR3 consists of 16 residues. The V segment lost 5 bases and the J segment 2 bases; nucleotides outside the gene matches: 8. As DNA, the CDR3 is TGTGCCAGCAGTCCAACTGGGGGACAGGGGGCCTACGAGCAGTACTTC. It translates to CASSPTGGQGAYEQYF.

This chain uses TRBV29-1 with TRBJ2-1, with a possible D match to TRBD1 (5 bases). Germline V CDR1 and CDR2: SQVTM, ANQGSEA. Trimming stripped 3 bases from V and 5 bases from J, with 11 bases between. The CDR3 spans 13 residues. The CDR3, as DNA: TGCAGCGTTGACCCTCAGGGCGACAATGAGCAGTTCTTC. It encodes CSVDPQGDNEQFF.

This chain connects TRBV29-1 to TRBJ2-2; D is tentatively TRBD1 or TRBD2 (5 bases each). Germline lookup yields CDR1 SQVTM and CDR2 ANQGSEA. The CDR3 contains 14 residues. The V end was cut by 6 bases, the J end by 4 bases, with 15 bases between. The CDR3 is CSVGVYEGTGELFF. DNA of the CDR3: TGCAGCGTGGGGGTATATGAGGGCACCGGGGAGCTGTTTTTT.

This clonotype occurred once. The V call is TRBV27, the J call TRBJ1-1; a possible D gene is TRBD1 (6 bases). CDR1 MNHEY and CDR2 SMNVEV come from the germline V gene (reference sequence). The CDR3 covers 14 residues. Trimming took 10 bases from V and 3 from J, leaving 18 bases between them. The DNA of the CDR3 is TGTGCCACCAAGCCTTGGCGGGGGCACACTGAAGCTTTCTTT. Its translation is CATKPWRGHTEAFF.

This clonotype has a handful of counts. The CDR3: CSARWLAEIVPDTQYF. The CDR3 DNA sequence: TGCAGTGCTAGATGGCTAGCGGAAATTGTTCCAGATACGCAGTATTTT. The chain joins TRBV20-1 to TRBJ2-3, with 7 bases lining up with TRBD2. The V gene end was trimmed by 2 bases and the J gene end by 4 bases; junction bases not matched to a gene: 12. Germline V lookup: CDR1 DFQATT, CDR2 SNEGSKA (reference sequence). The CDR3 length is 16 residues.

The chain combines TRBV7-2 with TRBJ2-7, with 9 bases matching TRBD2. Germline values: CDR1 SGHTA, CDR2 FQGNSA. V dropped 2 bases and J dropped 9; count of bases not matched to a gene: 17. The length of the CDR3 is 17 residues. The CDR3 is CASSLTPTSLAGLPQYF. DNA for the CDR3: TGTGCCAGCAGCTTAACTCCTACGTCCCTAGCGGGACTACCGCAGTACTTC.